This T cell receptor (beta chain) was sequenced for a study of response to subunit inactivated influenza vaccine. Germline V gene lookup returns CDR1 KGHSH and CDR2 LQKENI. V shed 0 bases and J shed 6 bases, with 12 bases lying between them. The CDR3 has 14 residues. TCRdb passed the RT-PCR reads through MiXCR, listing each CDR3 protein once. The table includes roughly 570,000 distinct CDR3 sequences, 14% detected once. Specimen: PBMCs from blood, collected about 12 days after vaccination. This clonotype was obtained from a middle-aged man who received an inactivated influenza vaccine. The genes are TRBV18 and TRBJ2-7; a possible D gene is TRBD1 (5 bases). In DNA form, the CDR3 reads TGTGCCAGCTCACCACCGGGCAGGACAACCGAGCAGTACTTC. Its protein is CASSPPGRTTEQYF. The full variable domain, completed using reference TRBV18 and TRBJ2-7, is NAGVMQNPRHLVRRRGQEARLRCSPMKGHSHVYWYRQLPEEGLKFMVYLQKENIIDESGMPKERFSAEFPKEGPSILRIQQVVRGDSAAYFCASSPPGRTTEQYFGPGTRLTVT.